This TCR beta chain is drawn from a study of blood T cell repertoires in COVID-19. This CDR3 is 12 amino acids long. The V end lost 4 bases, the J end lost 9 bases, and 7 bases lay between the germline ends. Germline values: CDR1 ENHRY, CDR2 SYGVKD. Data came from immunoSEQ multiplex PCR; TCRdb stores just in-frame clones and leaves some out. The table lists 90,000 to 150,000 clones, approximately 77% of them singletons, with roughly 8.6% in the top ten. Material: peripheral blood. The chain is built from TRBV10-3 and TRBJ1-6; D uncertain. This TCR was recovered from a human donor in a cohort sampled during active COVID-19. The CDR3 nucleotides are TGTGCCATCAGTGGGCTTGGTTCACCCCTCCACTTT. This encodes CAISGLGSPLHF.